The clone carrying this TCR beta chain was recorded a few times. What it binds is unknown. These data originate in a study of cytomegalovirus exposure and HLA in healthy donors. For the study at large: Among the 350 to 500 donors who were genotyped, approximately 83% fell in the genetic ancestry cluster that is associated with self-reported Caucasian donors.

The PCR had 60 Vbeta and 13 Jbeta primers. Measured with immunoSEQ multiplex PCR; TCRdb has only the in-frame clones, and not every one. The sample holds 70,000 to 85,000 clones, approximately 57% seen once. General observations from the study: When analyzed later, a missense DCLRE1C variant was found to be linked to TCR beta V- and J-gene trimming. Most CMV-associated TCR beta chains were later found to appear HLA-restricted.

Trimming shortened V by 2 bases and J by 3 bases, and 11 bases separated the two germline ends. Germline values: CDR1 MRHNA, CDR2 SNTAGT. The CDR3 has 15 residues. Despite likely unrecorded immune exposures, the donors were nominally healthy at the time of sampling. Specimen: PBMCs. This TCR came from a man under 40 in good health and CMV-seropositive. This chain uses TRBV6-4 with TRBJ1-5; possible D gene TRBD1, 6 bases. CDR3 protein: CASSDRGSLNQPQHF. In nucleotides, the CDR3 is TGTGCCAGCAGTGACAGGGGGTCCCTCAATCAGCCCCAGCATTTT.